This entry concerns a single TCR beta chain. This sample stems from a study of cytomegalovirus exposure and HLA in healthy donors. The table came from immunoSEQ multiplex PCR; TCRdb's copy has only in-frame clones and leaves some out. The profile shows roughly 130,000 clones, 86% of them singletons. The sequencing sample was made of PBMCs. The receptor comes from a man aged 18 to 29 in good health and CMV-seronegative.

The DNA of the CDR3 is TGTGCCAGCAGCGGTGGTGGGGCCGTGGAGACCCAGTACTTC. The encoded protein is CASSGGGAVETQYF. V and J are TRBV11-2 and TRBJ2-5; possible D gene TRBD1, 5 bases. Germline V lookup: CDR1 SGHAT, CDR2 FQNNGV. The CDR3 spans 14 residues. V was shortened by 5 bases and J by 5 bases, with 15 bases between the two germline ends.